Following are 25 T cell receptor beta chains from one sample sequenced in a study of human T cells and chemical hapten exposure. The time point was: patch test 2, 6 weeks after DPC sensitization. The treatment: therapeutic diphenylcyclopropenone sensitization with weekly scalp DPC. TCRdb ran MiXCR on the RACE reads and lists one entry per CDR3 protein. The sample lists 96,000 or so distinct CDR3 sequences; about 9.3% were seen once. Sequenced material: whole blood, taken in connection with sensitization to the hapten diphenylcyclopropenone (DPC). Receptors originate from a woman aged 40-49 years with alopecia areata. Some clones in this sample may be carry-over from other donors' samples.

The table lists this clonotype with many counts. This chain connects TRBV29-1 to TRBJ2-2; 8 bases are shared with TRBD2. There are 13 residues in the CDR3. Germline CDR1 SQVTM, CDR2 ANQGSEA. Losses at the gene ends were 6 bases for V and 0 bases for J; bases not matched to a gene: 0. The CDR3 nucleotides read TGCAGCGTGGGACTAGCGAACACCGGGGAGCTGTTTTTT. This translates into CSVGLANTGELFF.

This clonotype was counted many times. V usage is TRBV4-2 and J usage is TRBJ2-5; TRBD2 is a possible D gene (6 bases). V shed 3 bases and J shed 6 bases, with 17 bases lying between them. This CDR3 is built from 15 residues. Germline CDR1 reads LGHNA; CDR2 reads YNFKEQ. This CDR3 is CASSHSPRGGKTQYF. DNA of the CDR3: TGTGCCAGCAGCCATTCCCCCCGGGGAGGAAAGACCCAGTACTTC.

This clonotype was recorded a few times. V and J are TRBV4-1 and TRBJ2-7; D is perhaps TRBD1 (6 bases). Trimming cost V 0 bases and J 6 bases, with 12 bases left between them. Germline CDR1 MGHRA, CDR2 YSYEKL. The CDR3 runs 14 residues. CDR3 nucleotide sequence: TGCGCCAGCAGCCAAGAGGGGGCCCTAGTCGAGCAGTACTTC. It yields the protein CASSQEGALVEQYF.

As concerns this clonotype: Here the CDR3 omits its conserved ending phenylalanine or tryptophan, so a read error is the likely source. V usage is TRBV28 and J usage is TRBJ2-2; D unclear. The ends were cut back, 3 bases at V and 5 bases at J, with 7 bases in the middle. Germline CDR1 reads MDHEN; CDR2 reads SYDVKM. The CDR3 is 13 amino acids. CDR3 sequence reads: CASSFRLTGELFS. CDR3 nucleotide sequence: TGTGCCAGCAGTTTTCGGTTAACCGGGGAGCTGTTTTCT.

This clonotype occurred many times. CDR3 sequence: CSVEDQGGRTEAFF. The CDR3 DNA is TGCAGCGTTGAAGATCAGGGGGGTCGGACTGAAGCTTTCTTT. The V call is TRBV29-1, the J call TRBJ1-1, with 7 bases fitting TRBD1. The V segment lost 0 bases and the J segment 5 bases; nucleotides outside the gene matches: 6. Germline CDR1 and CDR2: SQVTM and ANQGSEA. The CDR3 has 14 residues. The full variable domain, with the rest looked up from reference TRBV29-1 and TRBJ1-1, is SAVISQKPSRDICQRGTSLTIQCQVDSQVTMMFWYRQQPGQSLTLIATANQGSEATYESGFVIDKFPISRPNLTFSTLTVSNMSPEDSSIYLCSVEDQGGRTEAFFGQGTRLTVV.

This clonotype was recorded many times. CDR3 sequence reads: CASSQVRGSPLHF. The CDR3 region has the DNA TGCGCCAGCAGCCAAGTGCGCGGTTCACCCCTCCACTTT. The chain couples TRBV4-3 to TRBJ1-6; no clear D gene. Trimming removed 1 base from V and 9 bases from J, with 7 bases in between. The CDR3 covers 13 residues. Germline CDR1 is LGHNA and CDR2 is YSLEER.

V usage is TRBV14 and J usage is TRBJ2-2; D is uncertain. The CDR3 has 16 amino acids. The V end lost 1 base, the J end lost 1 base, and 10 bases lay between the germline ends. In germline, CDR1 is SGHDN, CDR2 FVKESK. The CDR3 coding sequence is TGTGCCAGCAGCCAAGGACCCTTCTTGAACACCGGGGAGCTGTTTTTT. Translation: CASSQGPFLNTGELFF.

This clonotype appeared many times. This chain's CDR3 is CASTSALTDTQYF. The DNA for the CDR3 is TGTGCCAGCACCAGCGCCCTCACAGATACGCAGTATTTT. The rearrangement uses TRBV6-2 or TRBV6-3 and TRBJ2-3; D is unresolved. The CDR3 consists of 13 residues. From germline, CDR1 is MNHEY and CDR2 SVGEGT. V was trimmed by 7 bases and J by 2 bases, leaving 10 bases between them.

This clonotype showed up just a few times. The junction differs from germline at one of its ends, possibly a read error. The rearrangement joins TRBV20-1 to TRBJ2-5, with 7 bases aligning to TRBD1. In germline, CDR1 is DFQATT, CDR2 SNEGSKA (reference sequence). This CDR3 has 13 residues. CDR3 sequence: CSARDPLRGRFTF. The DNA of the CDR3 is TGCAGTGCTAGAGATCCCTTAAGGGGGCGATTCACTTTC.

In its sample, this clonotype was seen a few times. The chain uses TRBV20-1 and TRBJ2-7; 9 positions match TRBD1. Germline V gene data show CDR1 as DFQATT and CDR2 as SNEGSKA (reference sequence). The CDR3 covers 13 residues. V was pared by 5 bases and J by 2 bases, with 4 bases of the junction left unmatched. The CDR3 spells CSADDRGAYEQYF. The CDR3 DNA reads as TGCAGTGCTGATGACAGGGGGGCCTACGAGCAGTACTTC.

This clonotype occurred many times. The chain couples TRBV5-1 to TRBJ1-6; D is uncertain. This CDR3 is 14 amino acids long. The V and J ends lost 1 base and 7 bases respectively, with 9 bases between them. CDR1 is SGHRS and CDR2 is YFSETQ in the germline V gene. CDR3 coding DNA: TGCGCCAGCAGCTTGTATGAATCGAATTCACCCCTCCACTTT. Its translation is CASSLYESNSPLHF.

The gene calls are TRBV7-9 and TRBJ2-5, with D tentatively TRBD1 or TRBD2 (5 bases each). The V end lost 5 bases, the J end lost 4 bases, and 11 bases lay between the germline ends. Germline V gene data show CDR1 as SEHNR and CDR2 as FQNEAQ (reference sequence). The CDR3 length is 13 residues. The CDR3 here is CASSPGPSETQYF. CDR3 nucleotide sequence: TGTGCCAGCAGCCCGGGGCCCTCAGAGACCCAGTACTTC.

This clonotype came up many times. The chain is built from TRBV6-6 and TRBJ1-1; a possible D gene is TRBD1 (6 bases). Trimming stripped 5 bases from V and 0 bases from J, with 19 bases between. CDR3 length: 17 residues. Germline CDR1 MNHNY, CDR2 SVGAGI (reference sequence). The CDR3 is CASSRGWDNNMNTEAFF. DNA of the CDR3: TGTGCCAGCAGTCGCGGCTGGGACAACAACATGAACACTGAAGCTTTCTTT.

This clonotype was detected ten times or more. The genes are TRBV11-2 and TRBJ2-1; TRBD2 agrees at 12 bases. V lost 8 bases to trimming and J lost 7 bases; unmatched junction nucleotides: 6. In germline, CDR1 is SGHAT, CDR2 FQNNGV. There are 14 residues in the CDR3. CDR3 DNA sequence: TGTGCCAGCGGCCCGACTAGCGGGAGTAATGAGCAGTTCTTC. As protein: CASGPTSGSNEQFF.

This clonotype was counted ten times or more. The chain joins TRBV2 to TRBJ2-7; D may be TRBD1 (5 bases). The V gene lost 5 bases and the J gene lost 4 bases, with 9 bases spanning the gap. This CDR3 is built from 12 residues. The V gene's germline CDR1 is SNHLY and CDR2 FYNNEI. CDR3 loop: CASSLDRYEQYF. The CDR3 DNA reads as TGTGCCAGCAGTCTCGACAGATACGAGCAGTACTTC. Full variable domain (outside the CDR3, taken from reference TRBV2 and TRBJ2-7): EPEVTQTPSHQVTQMGQEVILRCVPISNHLYFYWYRQILGQKVEFLVSFYNNEISEKSEIFDDQFSVERPDGSNFTLKIRSTKLEDSAMYFCASSLDRYEQYFGPGTRLTVT.

This clonotype has a handful of counts. The chain joins TRBV18 to TRBJ2-7, with 12 bases aligning to TRBD1. Per germline, CDR1 KGHSH and CDR2 LQKENI. The V and J ends lost 3 bases and 6 bases, in that order; junction bases with no gene match: 3. The CDR3 loop spans 14 amino acids. This chain's CDR3 is CASSPGTGGGEQYF. The CDR3 DNA reads as TGTGCCAGCTCACCCGGGACAGGGGGCGGCGAGCAGTACTTC.

As to this clonotype: Given a much more abundant clone one base away, this may be a read error. This chain connects TRBV18 to TRBJ2-1; D uncertain. The CDR3 contains 15 residues. Germline V gene lookup returns CDR1 KGHSH and CDR2 LQKENI. CDR3 bases: TGTGCCAGCTCACCACCGAGCCAAGAACACAATGGGCAGTTCTTC. This gives the protein CASSPPSQEHNGQFF.

The V call is TRBV20-1, the J call TRBJ2-5; D ambiguous. Trimming shortened V by 6 bases and J by 4 bases, and 15 bases separated the two germline ends. In germline, CDR1 is DFQATT, CDR2 SNEGSKA (reference sequence). There are 13 residues in the CDR3. CDR3 nucleotide sequence: TGCAGTGCCCCCGTCCCGGCCATAGAGACCCAGTACTTC. This encodes CSAPVPAIETQYF.

Only a few counts were recorded for this clonotype. The V and J genes are TRBV28 and TRBJ1-2; D gene ambiguous. With 3 bases removed from V and 3 bases from J, the gap between germline ends came to 17 bases. This CDR3 is 16 amino acids long. Germline V lookup: CDR1 MDHEN, CDR2 SYDVKM. The CDR3 sequence: CASSFSPGGGDYGYTF. CDR3 nucleotide sequence: TGTGCCAGCAGTTTCAGCCCTGGAGGCGGGGACTATGGCTACACCTTC.

This clonotype was counted between two and nine times. The chain carries TRBV28 and TRBJ2-1; D could derive from TRBD1 or TRBD2 (5 bases each). The CDR3 loop spans 13 amino acids. The germline V and J ends were trimmed by 8 bases and 10 bases, with 18 bases remaining between them. Germline V gene lookup returns CDR1 MDHEN and CDR2 SYDVKM. The DNA of the CDR3 is TGTGCCAGCGGGACCCCAATGTTGGAGGAGCAGTTCTTC. Amino acids: CASGTPMLEEQFF.

J is TRBJ1-3 and V is TRBV7-8; D is unresolved. CDR3 size: 15 residues. Between the trimmed V and J ends, which lost 2 bases and 7 bases, there was a span of 15 bases. Germline loops: CDR1 SGHVS, CDR2 FQNEAQ. In DNA form, the CDR3 reads TGTGCCAGCAGCTTAAGCTGGGGATCCCAGAACACCATATATTTT. Its protein product is CASSLSWGSQNTIYF.

This clonotype was observed once. Given a much more abundant clone one base away, this may be a read error. The V call is TRBV9, the J call TRBJ2-5, with a tentative D call TRBD1 (5 bases). CDR1 is SGDLS and CDR2 is YYNGEE in the germline V gene. Deletions cut 10 bases from V and 9 bases from J, with 19 bases between. This CDR3 has 12 amino acids. The CDR3 DNA reads as TGTGCCTGCGGTCAGGGCCCTTTGGCCCAGTACTTC. The encoded protein is CACGQGPLAQYF.

The chain joins TRBV7-8 to TRBJ2-3, with D hard to call. The V and J ends lost 1 base and 0 bases respectively, with 11 bases between them. CDR3 length: 16 amino acids. From germline, CDR1 is SGHVS and CDR2 FQNEAQ. The CDR3 loop reads CASSLGARSSTDTQYF. In nucleotides, the CDR3 is TGTGCCAGCAGCTTAGGGGCCAGGTCTAGCACAGATACGCAGTATTTT.

The chain combines TRBV6-1 with TRBJ2-3; D gene ambiguous. The CDR3 covers 15 residues. V was trimmed by 2 bases and J by 0 bases, leaving 9 bases between them. Germline V CDR1 and CDR2: MNHNS, SASEGT. The CDR3 protein is CASSERFGSTDTQYF. The CDR3 DNA reads TGTGCCAGCAGTGAAAGGTTCGGGAGCACAGATACGCAGTATTTT.

This clonotype was seen a few times. The V call is TRBV4-3, the J call TRBJ2-3; D not resolved. The CDR3 length is 15 residues. Germline V gene data show CDR1 as LGHNA and CDR2 as YSLEER. The germline V and J ends were trimmed by 0 bases and 7 bases, with 14 bases remaining between them. The CDR3 bases are TGCGCCAGCAGCCAAGATTCGGGCTACAGAAATACGCAGTATTTT. Its translation: CASSQDSGYRNTQYF.